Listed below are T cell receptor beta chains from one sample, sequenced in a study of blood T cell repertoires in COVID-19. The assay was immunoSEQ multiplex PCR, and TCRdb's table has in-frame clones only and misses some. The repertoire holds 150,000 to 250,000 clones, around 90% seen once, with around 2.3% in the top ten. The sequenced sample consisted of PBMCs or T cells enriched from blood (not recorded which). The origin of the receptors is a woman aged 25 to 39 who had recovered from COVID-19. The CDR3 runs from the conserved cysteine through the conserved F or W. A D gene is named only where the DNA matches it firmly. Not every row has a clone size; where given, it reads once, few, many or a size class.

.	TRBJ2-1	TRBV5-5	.	CASSPTGVTYNEQFF	TGTGCCAGCAGCCCCACCGGGGTTACCTACAATGAGCAGTTCTTC
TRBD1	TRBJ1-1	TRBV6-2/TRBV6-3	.	CASSHSRGTEAFF	TGTGCCAGCAGTCACTCCAGGGGGACTGAAGCTTTCTTT
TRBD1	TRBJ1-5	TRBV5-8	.	CASSFWTGGSNQPQHF	TGTGCCAGCAGCTTTTGGACAGGGGGGAGCAATCAGCCCCAGCATTTT
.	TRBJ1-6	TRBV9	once	CASSGDGKAARSSPLHF	TGTGCCAGCAGCGGAGACGGGAAGGCAGCCCGGAGTTCACCCCTCCACTTT
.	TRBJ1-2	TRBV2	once	CASTMGTSYGYTF	TGTGCCAGCACCATGGGGACTTCCTATGGCTACACCTTC
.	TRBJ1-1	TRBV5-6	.	CASSVLRDEAFF	TGTGCCAGCAGCGTCCTCAGGGATGAAGCTTTCTTT
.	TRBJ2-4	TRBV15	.	CATSREVRGYGIQYF	TGTGCCACCAGCAGAGAGGTGCGAGGTTACGGCATTCAGTACTTC
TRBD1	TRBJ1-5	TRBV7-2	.	CASSLGTGTQQPQHF	TGTGCCAGCAGCCTAGGGACAGGGACACAGCAGCCCCAGCATTTT
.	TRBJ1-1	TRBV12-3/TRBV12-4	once	CASGPEAFF	TGTGCCAGCGGCCCAGAAGCTTTCTTT
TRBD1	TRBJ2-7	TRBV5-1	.	CASSKRQGPYEQYF	TGCGCCAGCAGCAAAAGACAGGGACCCTACGAGCAGTACTTC
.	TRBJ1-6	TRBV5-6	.	CASSLGGNSPLHF	TGTGCCAGCAGCTTGGGAGGAAATTCACCCCTCCACTTT
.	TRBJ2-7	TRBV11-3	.	CASRSFPTYEQYF	TGTGCCAGCCGAAGCTTCCCCACCTACGAGCAGTACTTC
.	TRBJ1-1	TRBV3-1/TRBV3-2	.	CASSQGLWGAGAEAFF	TGTGCCAGCAGCCAAGGGTTGTGGGGCGCGGGAGCTGAAGCTTTCTTT
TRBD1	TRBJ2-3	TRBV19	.	CATLDRDVNTDTQYF	TGTGCCACTTTGGACAGGGACGTCAACACAGATACGCAGTATTTT
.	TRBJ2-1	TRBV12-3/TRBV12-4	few	CASSLAEYNEQFF	TGTGCCAGCAGTTTGGCCGAATACAATGAGCAGTTCTTC
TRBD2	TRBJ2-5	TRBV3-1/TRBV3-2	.	CASSQAGTSHAQYF	TGTGCCAGCAGCCAAGCCGGGACTAGCCATGCCCAGTACTTC
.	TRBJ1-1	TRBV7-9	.	CASSPAGVRAFF	TGTGCCAGCAGTCCGGCGGGGGTCCGGGCTTTCTTT
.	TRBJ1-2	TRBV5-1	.	CASSLGYGDGYTF	TGCGCCAGCAGCTTGGGATACGGGGATGGCTACACCTTC
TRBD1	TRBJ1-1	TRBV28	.	CASSSGTGLNTEAFF	TGTGCCAGCAGTTCCGGGACAGGGCTGAACACTGAAGCTTTCTTT
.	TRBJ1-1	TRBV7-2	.	CASKGLSTEAFF	TGTGCCAGCAAGGGGCTGAGCACTGAAGCTTTCTTT
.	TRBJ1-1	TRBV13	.	CASRKGFENTEAFF	TGTGCCAGCAGGAAGGGGTTTGAGAACACTGAAGCTTTCTTT
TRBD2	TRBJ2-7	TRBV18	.	CASSSGTNSYEQYF	TGTGCCAGCTCCTCCGGGACTAACTCCTACGAGCAGTACTTC
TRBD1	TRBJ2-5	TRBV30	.	CAWRGTGMGETQYF	TGTGCCTGGAGAGGGACAGGGATGGGAGAGACCCAGTACTTC
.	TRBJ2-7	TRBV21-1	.	CASSNWLAGGEQYF	TGTGCCAGCAGCAACTGGCTAGCGGGAGGCGAGCAGTACTTC
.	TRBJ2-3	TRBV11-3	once	CASSLQDTQYF	TGTGCCAGCAGCTTACAAGATACGCAGTATTTT
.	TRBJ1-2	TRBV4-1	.	CASSQDTRFNYGYTF	TGCGCCAGCAGCCAAGATACCAGGTTTAACTATGGCTACACCTTC
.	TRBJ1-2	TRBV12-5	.	CASGPSRRVYGYTF	TGTGCTAGTGGTCCCTCTAGGCGGGTCTATGGCTACACCTTC
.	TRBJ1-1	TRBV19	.	CASSRRFTGDENTEAFF	TGTGCCAGTAGTAGGAGGTTTACGGGGGATGAGAACACTGAAGCTTTCTTT
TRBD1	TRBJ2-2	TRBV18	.	CASSYGQGVNTGELFF	TGTGCCAGCTCATATGGACAGGGCGTAAACACCGGGGAGCTGTTTTTT
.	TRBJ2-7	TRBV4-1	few	CASSQAVSAGLYF	TGCGCCAGCAGCCAGGCCGTATCGGCGGGGCTGTACTTC
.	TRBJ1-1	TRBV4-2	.	CASSQEGGRTVTEAFF	TGTGCCAGCAGCCAAGAAGGGGGACGGACGGTCACTGAAGCTTTCTTT
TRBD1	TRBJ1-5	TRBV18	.	CASSPTGVSNQPQHF	TGTGCCAGCTCACCGACAGGGGTGAGCAATCAGCCCCAGCATTTT
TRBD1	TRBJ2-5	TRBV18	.	CASSPRQGQETQYF	TGTGCCAGCTCACCAAGACAGGGGCAAGAGACCCAGTACTTC
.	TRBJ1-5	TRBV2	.	CASSDRRIQPQHF	TGTGCCAGCAGTGATAGGAGGATTCAGCCCCAGCATTTT
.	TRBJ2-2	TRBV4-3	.	CASSQEIGQGNTGELFF	TGCGCCAGCAGCCAAGAAATCGGGCAGGGGAACACCGGGGAGCTGTTTTTT
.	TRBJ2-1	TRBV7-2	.	CASSDPGTTSYNEQFF	TGTGCCAGCAGCGACCCCGGGACAACCTCCTACAATGAGCAGTTCTTC
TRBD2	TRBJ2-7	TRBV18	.	CASSPASGGPYEQYF	TGTGCCAGCTCACCGGCTAGCGGGGGTCCCTACGAGCAGTACTTC
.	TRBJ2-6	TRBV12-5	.	CASRGSSSGANVLTF	TGTGCTAGCAGGGGATCCAGCTCTGGGGCCAACGTCCTGACTTTC
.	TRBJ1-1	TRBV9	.	CASSVGGETEAFF	TGTGCCAGCAGCGTAGGGGGGGAGACGGAAGCTTTCTTT
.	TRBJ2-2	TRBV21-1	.	CASSKFVPDSGELFF	TGTGCCAGCAGCAAATTTGTGCCCGACTCCGGGGAGCTGTTTTTT
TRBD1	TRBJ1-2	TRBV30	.	CAWTDRAVEVYGYTF	TGTGCCTGGACCGACAGGGCCGTCGAAGTCTATGGCTACACCTTC
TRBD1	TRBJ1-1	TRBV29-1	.	CSVGQGNTEAFF	TGCAGCGTAGGACAGGGAAACACTGAAGCTTTCTTT
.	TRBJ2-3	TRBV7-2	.	CASSGSGSTDTQYF	TGTGCCAGCAGCGGTAGCGGAAGCACAGATACGCAGTATTTT
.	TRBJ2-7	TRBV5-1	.	CASSSGNVAGYTYEQYF	TGCGCCAGCAGCTCCGGTAATGTGGCAGGGTACACCTACGAGCAGTACTTC
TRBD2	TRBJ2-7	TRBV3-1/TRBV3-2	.	CASSFRTSGSYEQYF	TGTGCCAGCAGCTTTCGGACTAGCGGCTCCTACGAGCAGTACTTC
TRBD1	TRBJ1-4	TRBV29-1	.	CSVDMGEGTANEKLFF	TGCAGCGTTGATATGGGTGAGGGGACAGCTAATGAAAAACTGTTTTTT
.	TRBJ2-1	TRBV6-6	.	CASSYSEGASNEQFF	TGTGCCAGCAGTTACTCGGAGGGGGCTTCCAATGAGCAGTTCTTC
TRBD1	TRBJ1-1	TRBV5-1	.	CASSDGTGWNTEAFF	TGCGCCAGCAGCGATGGGACAGGGTGGAACACTGAAGCTTTCTTT
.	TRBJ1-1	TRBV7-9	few	CASSPEQANTEAFF	TGTGCCAGCAGCCCCGAGCAGGCGAACACTGAAGCTTTCTTT
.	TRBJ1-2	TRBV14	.	CASSHSSGQANYGYTF	TGTGCCAGCAGCCATTCCTCAGGGCAAGCTAACTATGGCTACACCTTC
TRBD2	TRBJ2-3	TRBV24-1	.	CATSDPSGGGDTQYF	TGTGCCACCAGTGATCCGTCCGGGGGGGGAGATACGCAGTATTTT
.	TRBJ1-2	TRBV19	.	CASTTVPNYGYTF	TGTGCCAGTACGACAGTCCCTAACTATGGCTACACCTTC
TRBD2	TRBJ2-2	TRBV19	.	CASSIGSSGNTGELFF	TGTGCCAGTAGTATAGGGTCTAGCGGTAACACCGGGGAGCTGTTTTTT